A selection of T cell receptor beta chains follows, all from one sample in a study of regulatory T cells in long-lasting Graves disease. TCRdb independently ran MiXCR on the multiplex PCR reads; one entry per CDR3 protein. The table lists 250,000 or so distinct CDR3 sequences, 20% to 25% of them singletons. The sequenced sample was peripheral blood mononuclear cells (PBMCs), obtained at new diagnosis, from a patient treated with antithyroid drugs. The receptors were gathered from a female donor with Graves disease. Each CDR3 is given with its conserved first and last residue. The D gene is left open where the match is weak. Rows give clone size only sometimes, using once, few, many, or a class for an expanded clone.

V gene,J gene,clone size,D gene,CDR3 DNA,CDR3 protein
TRBV2,TRBJ1-1,NA,TRBD1,TGTGCCAGCAGCGCACAGGGGGCAGGGCTGAACACTGAAGCTTTCTTT,CASSAQGAGLNTEAFF
TRBV5-4,TRBJ2-7,many,NA,TGTGCCAGCAGCTATGAGCGGACTACCTACGAGCAGTACTTC,CASSYERTTYEQYF
TRBV6-1,TRBJ2-7,many,NA,TGTGCCACCCATGGGGCGAACGAGCAGTACTTC,CATHGANEQYF
TRBV2,TRBJ2-1,many,TRBD1,TGTGCCAGCAGTGAAACGACAGGGGTAAGCGATGAGCAGTTCTTC,CASSETTGVSDEQFF
TRBV5-1,TRBJ2-4,many,NA,TGCGCCAGCAGCTTGGTGGCAGGGAAAAACATTCAGTACTTC,CASSLVAGKNIQYF
TRBV7-2,TRBJ2-3,many,TRBD2,TGTGCCAGCAGCTTAGGGGGCGGCGGGGGGAAAAGCACAGATACGCAGTATTTT,CASSLGGGGGKSTDTQYF
TRBV6-5,TRBJ1-4,many,NA,TGTGCCAGCAGTTACTCGGCAGGGGTTGAAAAACTGTTTTTT,CASSYSAGVEKLFF
TRBV2,TRBJ2-4,many,NA,TGTGCCAGCAGTGAATTACAGGGTAGGGACAAAAACATTCAGTACTTC,CASSELQGRDKNIQYF
TRBV9,TRBJ2-7,many,TRBD1,TGTGCCAGCAGCGTAGCTGGGACAGTTACCTACGAGCAGTACTTC,CASSVAGTVTYEQYF
TRBV2,TRBJ2-1,many,NA,TGTGCGACCTCCCCTTGGGACAACCACAATGAGCAGTTCTTC,CATSPWDNHNEQFF
TRBV7-2,TRBJ1-3,NA,NA,TGTGCCAGCAGCCCCACAGGGAGCGGAAACACCATATATTTT,CASSPTGSGNTIYF
TRBV2,TRBJ1-1,many,NA,TGTGCCAGCATTTTCACAGGACCGGAGGAAGCTTTCTTT,CASIFTGPEEAFF
TRBV5-6,TRBJ1-1,many,NA,TGTGCCAGCAGCTTGCCCAGTGCTCCTGAAGCTTTCTTT,CASSLPSAPEAFF
TRBV7-9,TRBJ1-2,NA,NA,TGTGCCAGCAGCTTCAGTGACGGATCCTCCTATGGCTACACCTTC,CASSFSDGSSYGYTF
TRBV4-1,TRBJ1-1,NA,NA,TGCGCCAGCAGCCAAGCTACGGGGTTGGCGAACACTGAAGCTTTCTTT,CASSQATGLANTEAFF
TRBV7-2,TRBJ2-2,many,NA,TGTGCCAGCAGTGTTGGGTTACAGGGTTTTGAGGACACCGGGGAGCTGTTTTTT,CASSVGLQGFEDTGELFF
TRBV11-2,TRBJ2-5,many,TRBD1,TGTGCCAGCAGTCTTACAGGGGGCCCTCGGGAGACCCAGTACTTC,CASSLTGGPRETQYF
TRBV2,TRBJ2-2,many,TRBD2,TGTGCCAGCATGACGAACAGCGGGAAAGGCGGGGAGCTGTTTTTT,CASMTNSGKGGELFF
TRBV7-8,TRBJ1-1,many,NA,TGTGCCAGCAGCCTAACAGACAGCCTGAACACTGAAGCTTTCTTT,CASSLTDSLNTEAFF
TRBV6-2/TRBV6-3,TRBJ2-3,few,TRBD2,TGTGCCAGCAGAAGGACTAGCGGGGGTTCGGATACGCAGTATTTT,CASRRTSGGSDTQYF
TRBV20-1,TRBJ2-5,many,TRBD2,TGCAGTGCTAACACGGGGGGGCGAGAGACCCAGTACTTC,CSANTGGRETQYF
TRBV5-1,TRBJ1-2,many,NA,TGCGCCAGCAGCTTGGCCCCCGATGGTGGCTACACCTTC,CASSLAPDGGYTF
TRBV7-2,TRBJ2-3,many,TRBD2,TGTGCCAGCAGTTCGACTAGCGGGAGGTTGTGGACGCAGTATTTT,CASSSTSGRLWTQYF
TRBV11-2,TRBJ1-1,many,NA,TGTGCCAGCAGCCCACCTCCGGGACATCGGAACACTGAAGCTTTCTTT,CASSPPPGHRNTEAFF
TRBV7-3,TRBJ2-5,few,NA,TGTGCCAGCAGCTTACCAGCAGGGATTCAAGAGACCCAGTACTTC,CASSLPAGIQETQYF
TRBV27,TRBJ1-2,many,NA,TGTGCCAGCAGTTTATCAGGGACCGATAACTATGGCTACACCTTC,CASSLSGTDNYGYTF
TRBV18,TRBJ2-7,many,NA,TGTGCCAGCTCACACCGCAGCATGGAACGGGACGAGCAGTACTTC,CASSHRSMERDEQYF
TRBV20-1,TRBJ1-5,many,TRBD1,TGCAGTGCTAGGGCCCCAGGGGGGAGCAATCAGCCCCAGCATTTT,CSARAPGGSNQPQHF
TRBV4-1,TRBJ1-1,few,NA,TGCGCCAGCAGCCAAGAGGGGTGGGGAAGGACTGAAGCTTTCTTT,CASSQEGWGRTEAFF
TRBV6-1,TRBJ1-3,many,TRBD1,TGTGCCAGCACCACCACGAGGGGGCTTTCTGGAAACACCATATATTTT,CASTTTRGLSGNTIYF
TRBV7-9,TRBJ2-1,NA,TRBD2,TGTGCCAGCAGAGAAAGCGGGAGATCTGGGAATGAGCAGTTCTTC,CASRESGRSGNEQFF
TRBV20-1,TRBJ2-5,many,NA,TGCAGTGCCCCCCAAACTTGGGAGACCCAGTACTTC,CSAPQTWETQYF
TRBV6-2/TRBV6-3,TRBJ1-4,many,TRBD1,TGTGCCAGCAGTCGTAACTCCGGGACAGGGAGGGAAAAACTGTTTTTT,CASSRNSGTGREKLFF
TRBV27,TRBJ1-2,NA,NA,TGTGCCAGCAGGCCGGGACGGGGGAACTATGGCTACACCTTC,CASRPGRGNYGYTF
TRBV28,TRBJ2-1,many,NA,TGTGCCAGCAGTTTATACTATGAGCAGTTCTTC,CASSLYYEQFF
TRBV6-2/TRBV6-3,TRBJ2-5,many,NA,TGTGCCAGCAGTTACATTTCTCAGACCCAGTACTTC,CASSYISQTQYF
TRBV20-1,TRBJ2-5,many,TRBD2,TGCAGTGGGGTAGCGGGGACCCGCCAAGAGACCCAGTACTTC,CSGVAGTRQETQYF
TRBV7-9,TRBJ2-7,NA,NA,TGTGCCAGCAGCAGGACCGAGAACGAGCAGTACTTC,CASSRTENEQYF
TRBV15,TRBJ2-3,many,NA,TGTGCCACCAGCTCAAAGTCCCGCCGCACAGATACGCAGTATTTT,CATSSKSRRTDTQYF
TRBV18,TRBJ2-1,many,TRBD2,TGTGCCAGCTCACCACTGACTAGCGGGAGCTCCTACAATGAGCAGTTCTTC,CASSPLTSGSSYNEQFF
TRBV20-1,TRBJ2-7,many,NA,TGCAGTGCTAGCGCTCACGCAGGGGACGAGCAGTACTTC,CSASAHAGDEQYF
TRBV2,TRBJ2-5,many,NA,TGTGCCAGCAGTGGACTACCCCAAGAGACCCAGTACTTC,CASSGLPQETQYF
TRBV10-3,TRBJ2-7,many,NA,TGTGCCATCAGGACTAGGCCGTATGAGCAGTACTTC,CAIRTRPYEQYF
TRBV7-9,TRBJ1-6,few,NA,TGTGCCAGCAGCCAAAGGGCCAGCCCCTATAATTCACCCCTCCACTTT,CASSQRASPYNSPLHF
TRBV12-3/TRBV12-4,TRBJ2-7,many,TRBD1,TGTGCCAGCAGCCCTGACAGGGGGTCCGAGCAGTACTTC,CASSPDRGSEQYF
TRBV28,TRBJ2-5,NA,TRBD1,TGCGCCAGCAGCCAAGAAAAAGGGACAGGGGGCCGGGAGACCCAGTACTTC,CASSQEKGTGGRETQYF
TRBV7-2,TRBJ2-2,NA,NA,TGTGCCAGCAGCTTAGATCCGGAACAGGCGAACACCGGGGAGCTGTTTTTT,CASSLDPEQANTGELFF
TRBV7-2,TRBJ1-1,many,NA,TGTGCCAGCAGTCCTTGGCGTCTAAGGGGTCCCGACACTGAAGCTTTCTTT,CASSPWRLRGPDTEAFF
TRBV20-1,TRBJ2-7,NA,TRBD1,TGCAGTGCTTCAGGGGGACAGGGAACCCCCTACGAGCAGTACTTC,CSASGGQGTPYEQYF
TRBV5-1,TRBJ2-3,NA,TRBD1,TGCGCCAGCAGCTCCGATCCGGGACAGTTAAAAGTGGGGGATACGCAGTATTTT,CASSSDPGQLKVGDTQYF
TRBV18,TRBJ2-7,many,NA,TGTGCCAGCTCCCGGGTGGGGCGCGACGAGCAGTACTTC,CASSRVGRDEQYF
TRBV4-1,TRBJ2-6,many,TRBD1,TGCGCCAGCAGCCGGGGGACAGGGGACGGGGCCAACGTCCTGACTTTC,CASSRGTGDGANVLTF
TRBV2,TRBJ2-1,many,TRBD2,TGTGCCAGCAGTGAAGGGAGGCTAGCGGACTACAATGAGCAGTTCTTC,CASSEGRLADYNEQFF
TRBV6-1,TRBJ2-7,NA,TRBD2,TGTGCCAGCAGTGAAGCGTGGACTAGCGGGAGACACTACGAGCAGTACTTC,CASSEAWTSGRHYEQYF
TRBV25-1,TRBJ2-5,many,NA,TGTGCCAGCAGTGATATTGGACACTTGTACCAAGAGACCCAGTACTTC,CASSDIGHLYQETQYF
TRBV9,TRBJ2-1,many,NA,TGTGCCAGCAGCTTTCACCTTGGGGAGCAGTTCTTC,CASSFHLGEQFF
TRBV4-1,TRBJ1-1,many,TRBD1,TGTGCCAGCAGCCAAGAACAGGGGGCGGGTGGAGCTGAAGCTTTCTTT,CASSQEQGAGGAEAFF
TRBV12-3/TRBV12-4,TRBJ2-1,NA,TRBD2,TGTGCCAGCAGTTTGACTAGCGGGGGGACATACAATGAGCAGTTCTTC,CASSLTSGGTYNEQFF
TRBV6-1,TRBJ1-2,few,NA,TGTGCCAGCAGAAAGAACTGGGGATATGGCTACACCTTC,CASRKNWGYGYTF
TRBV28,TRBJ1-4,many,NA,TGTGCCAGCAGCTTGACAGCAACTAATGAAAAACTGTTTTTT,CASSLTATNEKLFF